Listed below are T cell receptor beta chains from one sample, sequenced in a study of shared clonotypes between healthy human individuals. TCRdb keeps only in-frame clones here, not all; method: immunoSEQ multiplex PCR. The repertoire includes fewer than 400,000 clones, approximately 79% of them detected once, and about 9.4% sits in the top ten. The material sequenced was memory CD4+ T cells sorted from blood. The source of these receptors is a young man in good health. Both conserved end residues are part of each CDR3. D genes are given only for firm matches. Clone size is shown for a subset of rows, as once, few, many or a class of expanded clone.

many	TRBV28	TRBJ1-5	TRBD1	CASSLGQGKTISNQPQHF	TGTGCCAGCAGTTTGGGACAGGGGAAAACGATTAGCAATCAGCCCCAGCATTTT
-	TRBV28	TRBJ1-5	-	CASSLIYGQSNQPQHF	TGTGCCAGCAGTTTAATATACGGACAGAGCAATCAGCCCCAGCATTTT
-	TRBV6-1	TRBJ2-5	-	CASSEVVETQYF	TGTGCCAGCAGTGAAGTGGTGGAGACCCAGTACTTC
-	TRBV5-1	TRBJ2-7	-	CASSLTGLGYEQYF	TGCGCCAGCAGCCTCACCGGACTGGGCTACGAGCAGTACTTC
-	TRBV5-4	TRBJ2-3	-	CASSLGINSLDTQYF	TGTGCCAGCAGCTTGGGAATTAATTCTTTAGATACGCAGTATTTT
-	TRBV2	TRBJ2-7	-	CASSERASAVYEQYF	TGTGCCAGCAGTGAAAGGGCTAGCGCGGTCTACGAGCAGTACTTC
-	TRBV7-6	TRBJ2-6	-	CASSLVSGANVLTF	TGTGCCAGCAGCTTAGTATCTGGGGCCAACGTCCTGACTTTC
medium-sized	TRBV5-1	TRBJ2-4	TRBD1	CASSRGQDIQYF	TGCGCCAGCAGCAGGGGACAGGACATTCAGTACTTC
-	TRBV6-5	TRBJ1-2	-	CASKDGYYGYTF	TGTGCCAGCAAAGACGGATACTATGGCTACACCTTC
-	TRBV5-1	TRBJ2-1	-	CASSLQGTYNEQFF	TGCGCCAGCAGCTTACAGGGTACCTACAATGAGCAGTTCTTC
-	TRBV7-9	TRBJ2-1	-	CASNEVNEQFF	TGTGCCAGCAACGAGGTCAATGAGCAGTTCTTC
few	TRBV11-2	TRBJ2-7	-	CASSLGSGVAHEQYF	TGTGCCAGCAGCTTAGGGTCCGGAGTGGCCCACGAGCAGTACTTC
-	TRBV19	TRBJ1-5	-	CASISQLSSNQPQHF	TGTGCCAGTATAAGTCAGCTAAGCAGCAATCAGCCCCAGCATTTT
-	TRBV7-2	TRBJ2-1	TRBD1	CASTSGTGSYNEQFF	TGTGCCAGCACCTCCGGGACAGGGTCCTACAATGAGCAGTTCTTC
-	TRBV5-1	TRBJ2-1	-	CASSLGQDSRRSEQFF	TGCGCCAGCAGCTTGGGACAGGATTCAAGAAGGAGTGAGCAGTTCTTC
-	TRBV5-1	TRBJ2-5	TRBD2	CASSYQAGGIGGTQYF	TGCGCCAGCAGCTACCAAGCGGGAGGAATCGGTGGGACCCAGTACTTC
once	TRBV5-1	TRBJ1-2	TRBD1	CASSQRTGQFFYGYTF	TGCGCCAGCAGCCAAAGGACAGGGCAATTTTTCTATGGCTACACCTTC
-	TRBV5-1	TRBJ2-2	-	CASSLVQWETGELFF	TGCGCCAGCAGCTTGGTCCAGTGGGAGACCGGGGAGCTGTTTTTT
-	TRBV9	TRBJ2-1	TRBD2	CASSVGGLADLNEQFF	TGTGCCAGCAGCGTAGGGGGACTAGCGGACCTCAATGAGCAGTTCTTC
-	TRBV11-2	TRBJ1-1	-	CASSFWDANTEAFF	TGTGCCAGCAGCTTCTGGGACGCCAACACTGAAGCTTTCTTT
-	TRBV6-6	TRBJ1-2	-	CASSYSKEANYGYTF	TGTGCCAGCAGTTACTCGAAGGAGGCTAACTATGGCTACACCTTC
-	TRBV19	TRBJ1-2	-	CASSRGVGWANYGYTF	TGTGCCAGTAGTAGAGGCGTGGGGTGGGCCAACTATGGCTACACCTTC
-	TRBV15	TRBJ1-5	-	CATSREGRGSNQPQHF	TGTGCCACCAGCAGAGAAGGCAGGGGCTCCAATCAGCCCCAGCATTTT
-	TRBV25-1	TRBJ2-1	-	CASRGTERNEQFF	TGTGCCAGCAGGGGGACCGAGCGGAATGAGCAGTTCTTC
-	TRBV19	TRBJ2-7	-	CASSGRDYEQYF	TGTGCCAGTAGCGGACGGGACTACGAGCAGTACTTC
-	TRBV29-1	TRBJ2-7	TRBD1	CSVQTGSYEQYF	TGCAGCGTTCAGACAGGGTCCTACGAGCAGTACTTC
-	TRBV11-2	TRBJ2-5	-	CASSLNTVGETQYF	TGTGCCAGCAGCTTAAATACGGTGGGGGAGACCCAGTACTTC
once	TRBV14	TRBJ1-1	-	CASSRNNEAFF	TGTGCCAGCAGCCGAAATAATGAAGCTTTCTTT
-	TRBV6-1	TRBJ2-7	-	CASSETEYEQYF	TGTGCCAGCAGCGAAACTGAGTACGAGCAGTACTTC
few	TRBV5-1	TRBJ2-2	TRBD1	CASSLTGGANTGELFF	TGCGCCAGCAGCTTGACAGGGGGCGCGAACACCGGGGAGCTGTTTTTT
-	TRBV28	TRBJ1-1	TRBD1	CASSFPTGTGATEAFF	TGTGCCAGCAGTTTCCCAACCGGGACAGGGGCCACTGAAGCTTTCTTT